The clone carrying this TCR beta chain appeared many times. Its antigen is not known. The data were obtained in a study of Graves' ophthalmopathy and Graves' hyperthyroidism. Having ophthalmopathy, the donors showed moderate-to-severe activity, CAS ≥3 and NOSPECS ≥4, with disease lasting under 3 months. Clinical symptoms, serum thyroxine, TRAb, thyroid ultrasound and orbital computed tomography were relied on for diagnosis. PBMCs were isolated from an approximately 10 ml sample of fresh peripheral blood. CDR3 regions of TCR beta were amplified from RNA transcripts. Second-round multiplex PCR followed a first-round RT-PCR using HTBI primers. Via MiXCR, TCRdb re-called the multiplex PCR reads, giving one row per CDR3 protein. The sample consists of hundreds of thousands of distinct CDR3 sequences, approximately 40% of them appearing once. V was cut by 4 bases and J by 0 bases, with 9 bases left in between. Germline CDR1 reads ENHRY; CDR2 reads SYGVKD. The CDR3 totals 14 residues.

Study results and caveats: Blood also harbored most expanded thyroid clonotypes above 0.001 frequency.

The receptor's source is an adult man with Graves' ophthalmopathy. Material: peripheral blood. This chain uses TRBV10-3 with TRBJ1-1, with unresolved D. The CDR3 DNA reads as TGTGCCATCAGTGTTCACGGCTTGAACACTGAAGCTTTCTTT. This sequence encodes CAISVHGLNTEAFF.